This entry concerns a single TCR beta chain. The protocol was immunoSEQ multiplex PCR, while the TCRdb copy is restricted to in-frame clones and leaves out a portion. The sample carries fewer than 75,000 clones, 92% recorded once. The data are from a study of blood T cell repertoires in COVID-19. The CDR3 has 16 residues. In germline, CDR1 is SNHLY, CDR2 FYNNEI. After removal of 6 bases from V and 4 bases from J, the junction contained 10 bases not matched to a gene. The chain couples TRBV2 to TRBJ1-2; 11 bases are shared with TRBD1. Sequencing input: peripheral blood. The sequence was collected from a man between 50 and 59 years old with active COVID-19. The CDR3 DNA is TGTGCCAGCAGCGGGGGGCGGACAGGGGGCTCCTATGGCTACACCTTC. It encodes CASSGGRTGGSYGYTF.